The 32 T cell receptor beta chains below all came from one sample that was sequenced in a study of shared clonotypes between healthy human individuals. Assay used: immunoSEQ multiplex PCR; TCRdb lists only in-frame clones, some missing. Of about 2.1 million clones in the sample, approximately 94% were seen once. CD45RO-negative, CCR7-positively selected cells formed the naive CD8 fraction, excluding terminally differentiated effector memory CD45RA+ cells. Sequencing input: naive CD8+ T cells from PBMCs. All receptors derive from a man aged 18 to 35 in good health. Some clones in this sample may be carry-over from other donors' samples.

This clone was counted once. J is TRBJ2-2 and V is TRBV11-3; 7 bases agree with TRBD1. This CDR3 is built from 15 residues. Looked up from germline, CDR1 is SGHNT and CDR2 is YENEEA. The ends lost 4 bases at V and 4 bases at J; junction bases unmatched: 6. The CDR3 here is CASSSRGPGTGELFF. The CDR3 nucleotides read TGTGCCAGCAGCTCTAGGGGGCCCGGCACCGGGGAGCTGTTTTTT.

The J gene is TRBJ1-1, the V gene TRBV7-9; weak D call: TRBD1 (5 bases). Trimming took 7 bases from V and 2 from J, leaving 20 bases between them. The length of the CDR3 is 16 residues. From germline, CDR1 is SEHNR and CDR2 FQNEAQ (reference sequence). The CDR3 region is CASIPPNQGVNTEAFF. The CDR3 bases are TGTGCCAGCATCCCTCCCAACCAGGGTGTTAACACTGAAGCTTTCTTT.

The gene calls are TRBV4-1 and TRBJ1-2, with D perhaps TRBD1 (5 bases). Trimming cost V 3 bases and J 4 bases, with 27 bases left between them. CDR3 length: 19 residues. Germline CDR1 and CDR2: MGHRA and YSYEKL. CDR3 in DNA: TGCGCCAGCAGCCAGCTTAATATACAGGCAGGCCGGGGCGGCTATGGCTACACCTTC. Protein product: CASSQLNIQAGRGGYGYTF.

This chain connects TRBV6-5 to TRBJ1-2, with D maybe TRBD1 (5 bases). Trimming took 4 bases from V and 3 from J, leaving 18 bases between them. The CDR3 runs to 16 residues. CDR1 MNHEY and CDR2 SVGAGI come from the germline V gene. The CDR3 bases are TGTGCCAGCAGTTTCTCTTTCTTGGGGGGTGACTATGGCTACACCTTC. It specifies CASSFSFLGGDYGYTF.

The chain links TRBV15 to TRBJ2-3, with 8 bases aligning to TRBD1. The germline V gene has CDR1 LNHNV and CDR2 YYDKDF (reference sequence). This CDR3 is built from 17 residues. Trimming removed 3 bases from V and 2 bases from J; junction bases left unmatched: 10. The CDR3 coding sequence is TGTGCCACCAGCAGGGGGACAGGTTTCATTACCACAGATACGCAGTATTTT. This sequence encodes CATSRGTGFITTDTQYF.

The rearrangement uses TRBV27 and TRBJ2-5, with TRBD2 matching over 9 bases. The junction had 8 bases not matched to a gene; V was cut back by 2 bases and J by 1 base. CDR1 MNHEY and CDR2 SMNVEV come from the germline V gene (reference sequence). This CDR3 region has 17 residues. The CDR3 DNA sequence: TGTGCCAGCAGTTTAATTTCGATAGCGGGGGTCCAAGAGACCCAGTACTTC. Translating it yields CASSLISIAGVQETQYF.

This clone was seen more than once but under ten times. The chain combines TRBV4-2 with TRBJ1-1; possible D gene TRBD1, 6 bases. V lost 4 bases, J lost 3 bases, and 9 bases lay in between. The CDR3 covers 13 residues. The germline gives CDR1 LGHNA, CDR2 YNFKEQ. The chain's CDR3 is CASSPAGDTEAFF. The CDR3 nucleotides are TGTGCCAGCAGCCCCGCAGGGGACACTGAAGCTTTCTTT.

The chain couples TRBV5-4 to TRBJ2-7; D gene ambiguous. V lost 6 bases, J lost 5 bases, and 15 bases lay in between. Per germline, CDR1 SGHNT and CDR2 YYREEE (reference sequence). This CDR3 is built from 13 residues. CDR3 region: CASTYWGWDEQYF. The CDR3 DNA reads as TGTGCCAGCACCTATTGGGGATGGGACGAGCAGTACTTC. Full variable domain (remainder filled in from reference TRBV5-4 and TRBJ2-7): ETGVTQSPTHLIKTRGQQVTLRCSSQSGHNTVSWYQQALGQGPQFIFQYYREEENGRGNFPPRFSGLQFPNYSSELNVNALELDDSALYLCASTYWGWDEQYFGPGTRLTVT.

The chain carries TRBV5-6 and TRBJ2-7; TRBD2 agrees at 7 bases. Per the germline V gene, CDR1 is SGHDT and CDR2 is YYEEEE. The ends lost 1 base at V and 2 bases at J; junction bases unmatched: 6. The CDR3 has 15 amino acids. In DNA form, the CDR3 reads TGTGCCAGCAGCTTGCAGGAGGCGGGGGCCTACGAGCAGTACTTC. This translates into CASSLQEAGAYEQYF.

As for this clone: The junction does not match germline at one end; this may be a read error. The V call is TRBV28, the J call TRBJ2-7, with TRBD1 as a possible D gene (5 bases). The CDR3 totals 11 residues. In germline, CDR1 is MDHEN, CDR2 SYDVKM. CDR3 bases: TGTGCCAGCAGTTCGATGAGACAAGGGGACTTC. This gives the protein CASSSMRQGDF.

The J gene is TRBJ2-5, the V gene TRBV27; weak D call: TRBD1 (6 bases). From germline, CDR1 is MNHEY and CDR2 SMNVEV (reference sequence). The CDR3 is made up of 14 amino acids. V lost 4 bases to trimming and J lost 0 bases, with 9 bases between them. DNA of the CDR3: TGTGCCAGCAGTTCTCAGGGGTACCAAGAGACCCAGTACTTC. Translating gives CASSSQGYQETQYF.

The CDR3 loop is CASSLTQGVKDTQYF. CDR3 DNA: TGCGCCAGCAGCTTGACACAGGGGGTAAAAGATACGCAGTATTTT. The rearrangement links TRBV5-1 to TRBJ2-3; 8 bases fit TRBD1. The ends lost 1 base at V and 5 bases at J; junction bases unmatched: 6. The CDR3 is made up of 15 amino acids. Germline lookup yields CDR1 SGHRS and CDR2 YFSETQ.

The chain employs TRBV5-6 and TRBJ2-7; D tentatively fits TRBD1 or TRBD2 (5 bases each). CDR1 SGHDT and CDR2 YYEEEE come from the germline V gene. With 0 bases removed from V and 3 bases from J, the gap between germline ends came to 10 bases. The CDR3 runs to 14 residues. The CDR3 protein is CASSLGRAGYEQYF. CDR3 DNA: TGTGCCAGCAGCTTGGGCAGGGCGGGCTACGAGCAGTACTTC.

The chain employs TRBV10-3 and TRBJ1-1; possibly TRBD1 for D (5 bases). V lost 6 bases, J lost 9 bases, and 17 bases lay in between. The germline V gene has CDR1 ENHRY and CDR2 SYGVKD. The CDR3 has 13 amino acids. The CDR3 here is CAIRVTGDDKAFF. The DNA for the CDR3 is TGTGCCATCAGAGTCACAGGTGACGATAAAGCTTTCTTT.

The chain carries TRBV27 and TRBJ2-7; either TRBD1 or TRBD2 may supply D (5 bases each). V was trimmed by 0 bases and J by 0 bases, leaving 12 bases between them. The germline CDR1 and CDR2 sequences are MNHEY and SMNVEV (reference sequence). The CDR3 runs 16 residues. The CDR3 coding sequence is TGTGCCAGCAGTTTATCACCCGGGACGTACTCCTACGAGCAGTACTTC. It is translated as CASSLSPGTYSYEQYF.

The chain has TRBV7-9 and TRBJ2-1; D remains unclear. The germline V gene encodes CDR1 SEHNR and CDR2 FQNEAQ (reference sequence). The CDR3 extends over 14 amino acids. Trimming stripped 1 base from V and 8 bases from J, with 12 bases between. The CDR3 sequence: CASSLVWGHHEQFF. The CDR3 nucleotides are TGTGCCAGCAGCTTAGTATGGGGTCACCATGAGCAGTTCTTC.

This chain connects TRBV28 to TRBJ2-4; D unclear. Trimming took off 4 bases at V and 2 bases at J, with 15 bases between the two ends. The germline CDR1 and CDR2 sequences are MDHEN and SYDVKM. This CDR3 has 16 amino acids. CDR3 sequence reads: CASSSRPTSSKNIQYF. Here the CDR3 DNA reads TGTGCCAGCAGTTCCCGCCCGACATCCTCCAAAAACATTCAGTACTTC.

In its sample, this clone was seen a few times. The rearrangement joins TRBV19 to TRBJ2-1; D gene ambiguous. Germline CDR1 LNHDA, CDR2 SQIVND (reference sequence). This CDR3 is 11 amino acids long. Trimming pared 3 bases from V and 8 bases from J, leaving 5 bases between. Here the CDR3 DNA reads TGTGCCAGTAGTATTTGGGATGAGCAGTTCTTC. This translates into CASSIWDEQFF.

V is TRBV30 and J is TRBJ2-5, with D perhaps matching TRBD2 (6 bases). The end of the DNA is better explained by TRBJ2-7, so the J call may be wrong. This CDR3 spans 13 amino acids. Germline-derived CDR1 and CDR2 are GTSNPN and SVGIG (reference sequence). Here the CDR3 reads CAWSGDFSYEQYF. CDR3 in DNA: TGTGCCTGGAGTGGGGACTTCTCCTACGAGCAGTACTTC.

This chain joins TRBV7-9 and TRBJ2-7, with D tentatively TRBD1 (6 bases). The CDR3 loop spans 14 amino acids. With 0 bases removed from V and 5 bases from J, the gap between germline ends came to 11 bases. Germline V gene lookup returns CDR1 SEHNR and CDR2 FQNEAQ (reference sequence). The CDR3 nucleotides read TGTGCCAGCAGCTTAGCGGGGGCTAGTGACGAGCAGTACTTC. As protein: CASSLAGASDEQYF.

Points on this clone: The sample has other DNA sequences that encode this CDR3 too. The chain's CDR3 is CASSGDSSYNEQFF. CDR3 in DNA: TGTGCCAGCAGCGGGGACAGCTCCTACAATGAGCAGTTCTTC. The chain has TRBV9 and TRBJ2-1; 7 positions agree with TRBD1. This CDR3 region has 14 residues. V lost 3 bases to trimming and J lost 0 bases; unmatched junction nucleotides: 0. Germline assignment: CDR1 SGDLS and CDR2 YYNGEE.

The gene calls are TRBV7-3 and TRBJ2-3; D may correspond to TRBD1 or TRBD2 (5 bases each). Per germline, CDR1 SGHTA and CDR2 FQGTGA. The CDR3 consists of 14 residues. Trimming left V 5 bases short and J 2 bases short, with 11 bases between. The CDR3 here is CASSPDGATDTQYF. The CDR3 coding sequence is TGTGCCAGCAGCCCCGACGGGGCCACAGATACGCAGTATTTT.

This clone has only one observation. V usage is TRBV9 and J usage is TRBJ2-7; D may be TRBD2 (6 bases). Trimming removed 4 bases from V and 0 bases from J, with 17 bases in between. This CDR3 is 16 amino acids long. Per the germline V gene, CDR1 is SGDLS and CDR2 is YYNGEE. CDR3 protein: CASSPGSGRPSYEQYF. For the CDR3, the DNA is TGTGCCAGCAGCCCCGGGTCCGGGAGACCCTCCTACGAGCAGTACTTC. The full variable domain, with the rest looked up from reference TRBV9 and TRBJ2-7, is DSGVTQTPKHLITATGQRVTLRCSPRSGDLSVYWYQQSLDQGLQFLIQYYNGEERAKGNILERFSAQQFPDLHSELNLSSLELGDSALYFCASSPGSGRPSYEQYFGPGTRLTVT.

The CDR3 is CASRAADSDYEQYF. CDR3 DNA sequence: TGTGCCAGCAGGGCTGCGGACAGCGACTACGAGCAGTACTTC. The chain recombines TRBV6-5 with TRBJ2-7; D is possibly TRBD1 (6 bases). V gave up 6 bases and J gave up 3 bases, with 15 bases separating them. Germline values: CDR1 MNHEY, CDR2 SVGAGI. The CDR3 runs 14 residues.

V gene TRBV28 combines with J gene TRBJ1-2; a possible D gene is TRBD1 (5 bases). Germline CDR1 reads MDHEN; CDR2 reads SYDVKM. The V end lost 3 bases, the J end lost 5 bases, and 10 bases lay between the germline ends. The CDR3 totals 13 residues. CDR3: CASSFGGTYGYTF. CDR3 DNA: TGTGCCAGCAGTTTTGGGGGGACTTATGGCTACACCTTC.

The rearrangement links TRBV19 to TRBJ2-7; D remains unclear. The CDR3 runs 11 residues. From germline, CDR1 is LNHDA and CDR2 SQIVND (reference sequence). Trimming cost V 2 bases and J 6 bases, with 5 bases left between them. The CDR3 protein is CASSIKGEQYF. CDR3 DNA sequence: TGTGCCAGTAGTATAAAGGGCGAGCAGTACTTC.

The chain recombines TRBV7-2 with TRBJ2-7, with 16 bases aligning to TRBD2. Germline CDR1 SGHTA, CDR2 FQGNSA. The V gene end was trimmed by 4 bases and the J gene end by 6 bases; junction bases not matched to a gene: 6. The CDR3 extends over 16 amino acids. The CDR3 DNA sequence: TGTGCCAGCAGCTGGGGACTAGCGGGAGGGCTTAGCGAGCAGTACTTC. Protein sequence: CASSWGLAGGLSEQYF.

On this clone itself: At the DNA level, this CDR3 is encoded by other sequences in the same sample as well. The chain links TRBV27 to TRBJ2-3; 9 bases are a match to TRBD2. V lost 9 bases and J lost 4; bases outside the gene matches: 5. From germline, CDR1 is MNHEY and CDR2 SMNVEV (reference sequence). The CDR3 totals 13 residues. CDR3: CASGLAGADTQYF. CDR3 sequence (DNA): TGTGCCAGTGGATTAGCGGGAGCAGATACGCAGTATTTT.

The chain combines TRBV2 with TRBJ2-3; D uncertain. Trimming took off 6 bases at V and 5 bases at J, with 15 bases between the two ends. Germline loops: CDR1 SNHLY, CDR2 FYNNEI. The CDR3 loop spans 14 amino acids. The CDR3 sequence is CASSRGAWGDTQYF. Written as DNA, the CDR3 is TGTGCCAGCAGCCGCGGAGCGTGGGGAGATACGCAGTATTTT.

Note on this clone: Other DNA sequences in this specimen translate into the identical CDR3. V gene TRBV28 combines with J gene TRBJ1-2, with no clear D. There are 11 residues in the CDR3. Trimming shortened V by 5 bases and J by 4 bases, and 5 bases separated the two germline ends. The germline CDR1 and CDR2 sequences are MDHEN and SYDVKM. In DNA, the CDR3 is TGTGCCAGCAGTGGTGGCTATGGCTACACCTTC. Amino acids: CASSGGYGYTF.

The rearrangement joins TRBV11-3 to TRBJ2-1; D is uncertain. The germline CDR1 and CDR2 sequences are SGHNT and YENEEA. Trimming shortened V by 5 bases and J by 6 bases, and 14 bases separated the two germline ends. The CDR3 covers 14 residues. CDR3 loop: CASSIKARPNEQFF. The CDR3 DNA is TGTGCCAGCAGCATAAAGGCCAGACCCAATGAGCAGTTCTTC.

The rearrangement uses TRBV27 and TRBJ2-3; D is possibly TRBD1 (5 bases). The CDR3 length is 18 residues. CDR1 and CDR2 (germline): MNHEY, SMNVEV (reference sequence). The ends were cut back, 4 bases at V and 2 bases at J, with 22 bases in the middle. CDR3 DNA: TGTGCCAGCAGTTCCCCGTACCTTAGGGGCCGAGACACAGATACGCAGTATTTT. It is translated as CASSSPYLRGRDTDTQYF.